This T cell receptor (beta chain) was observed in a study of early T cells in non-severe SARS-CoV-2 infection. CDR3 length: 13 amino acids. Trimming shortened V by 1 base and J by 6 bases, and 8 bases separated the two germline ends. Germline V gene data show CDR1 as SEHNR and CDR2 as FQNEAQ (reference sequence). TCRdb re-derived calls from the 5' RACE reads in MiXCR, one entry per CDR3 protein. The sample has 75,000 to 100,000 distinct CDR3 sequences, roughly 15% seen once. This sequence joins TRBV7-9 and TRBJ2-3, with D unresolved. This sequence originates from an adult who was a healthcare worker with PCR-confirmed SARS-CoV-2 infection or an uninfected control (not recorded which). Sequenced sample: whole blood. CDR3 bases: TGTGCCAGCAGCTTAGTAACTCCCGATACGCAGTATTTT. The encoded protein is CASSLVTPDTQYF.